This record looks at one TCR beta chain sequence and its context. Its antigen is undetermined. The sample is drawn from a study of early T cells in non-severe SARS-CoV-2 infection. For the study at large: Sequencing targeted bulk RNA from unsorted whole blood, leaving chains unpaired. Study-level results: The matching step, a VDJdb search, favored anti-spike CD8 responses and missed private and CD4 specificities.

Each single cDNA molecule received a unique molecular identifier. TCRdb passed the 5' RACE reads through MiXCR, listing each CDR3 protein once. The sample includes about 90,000 distinct CDR3 sequences, about an eighth of them seen just once. Deletions cut 6 bases from V and 1 base from J, with 10 bases between. This CDR3 is built from 13 residues. Germline V CDR1 and CDR2: SGHNT, YYREEE (reference sequence). The rearrangement uses TRBV5-4 and TRBJ1-1; D call uncertain. The specimen comprised whole blood, sampled at baseline. This TCR came from an adult who was a healthcare worker with PCR-confirmed SARS-CoV-2 infection or an uninfected control (not recorded which). The CDR3 region has the DNA TGTGCCAGCAATGACCACAGGAACACTGAAGCTTTCTTT. Protein: CASNDHRNTEAFF.